Presented here are 27 T cell receptor beta chains from one specimen sequenced in a study of blood T cell repertoires in COVID-19. Sequencing was performed with immunoSEQ multiplex PCR; in TCRdb, only in-frame clones are kept and a portion is missing. This sample yields tens of thousands of clones, of which approximately 85% are seen a single time; roughly 13% belongs to the top ten. Sequenced input: peripheral blood. These receptor sequences come from a human donor in a cohort sampled during active COVID-19.

This clone was found once. V gene TRBV6-6 combines with J gene TRBJ2-1; 7 nucleotides match TRBD2. The J segment lost 8 bases and the V segment lost 0 bases, leaving 7 bases of the junction unmatched. CDR1 is MNHNY, CDR2 SVGAGI, per germline (reference sequence). This CDR3 has 15 amino acids. The CDR3 DNA sequence: TGTGCCAGCAGTTACTCGGGAGGGGCTAGGGATGAGCAGTTCTTC. It specifies CASSYSGGARDEQFF.

The V and J genes are TRBV19 and TRBJ2-7, with D possibly being TRBD1 (5 bases). Trimming took off 3 bases at V and 0 bases at J, with 6 bases between the two ends. There are 13 residues in the CDR3. Germline loops: CDR1 LNHDA, CDR2 SQIVND (reference sequence). For the CDR3, the DNA is TGTGCCAGTAGTATTCAGGGCTCCTACGAGCAGTACTTC. It is translated as CASSIQGSYEQYF. Using reference TRBV19 and TRBJ2-7 for the parts outside the CDR3, the full variable domain is DGGITQSPKYLFRKEGQNVTLSCEQNLNHDAMYWYRQDPGQGLRLIYYSQIVNDFQKGDIAEGYSVSREKKESFPLTVTSAQKNPTAFYLCASSIQGSYEQYFGPGTRLTVT.

The chain couples TRBV2 to TRBJ2-5, with TRBD2 matching over 8 bases. The CDR3 has 16 residues. Trimming cost V 2 bases and J 4 bases; bases outside gene matches: 9. Per the germline V gene, CDR1 is SNHLY and CDR2 is FYNNEI. For the CDR3, the DNA is TGTGCCAGCAGTGAATATCGGGAGGCGGGAGGAGAGACCCAGTACTTC. Amino acids: CASSEYREAGGETQYF.

The chain employs TRBV6-2 or TRBV6-3 and TRBJ2-7; a weak D match, TRBD2 (5 bases). CDR1 and CDR2 from the germline V gene are MNHEY and SVGEGT. The V end was cut by 2 bases, the J end by 9 bases, with 11 bases between. The CDR3 spans 12 residues. CDR3 coding DNA: TGTGCCAGCAGTTACCCCGAGGGCGGGCAGTACTTC. Amino acid sequence: CASSYPEGGQYF.

This chain connects TRBV20-1 to TRBJ2-3; D may be TRBD2 (6 bases). The V end was cut by 3 bases, the J end by 5 bases, with 24 bases between. Germline assignment: CDR1 DFQATT and CDR2 SNEGSKA (reference sequence). CDR3 length equals 17 residues. The CDR3 region is CSASVPSASVHEDTQYF. For the CDR3, the DNA is TGCAGTGCTAGTGTCCCCTCTGCTAGCGTACATGAAGATACGCAGTATTTT.

The CDR3 reads CAWKRQGAQTTYEQYF. The CDR3 region has the DNA TGTGCCTGGAAAAGACAGGGGGCACAAACTACCTACGAGCAGTACTTC. The chain is built from TRBV30 and TRBJ2-7; 10 bases agree with TRBD1. Germline lookup yields CDR1 GTSNPN and CDR2 SVGIG (reference sequence). The V gene end was trimmed by 4 bases and the J gene end by 2 bases; junction bases not matched to a gene: 11. The CDR3 sequence is 16 residues long.

The genes are TRBV7-6 and TRBJ2-7; 9 nucleotides line up with TRBD1. The V gene's germline CDR1 is SGHVS and CDR2 FNYEAQ. This CDR3 contains 19 residues. The V segment lost 0 bases and the J segment 3 bases; nucleotides outside the gene matches: 15. DNA for the CDR3: TGTGCCAGCAGCTTAGCGCCACGGACAGGGGCCACGTTTAACTACGAGCAGTACTTC. Its protein is CASSLAPRTGATFNYEQYF.

The rearrangement links TRBV5-5 to TRBJ1-4; 7 bases agree with TRBD1. Trimming removed 0 bases from V and 0 bases from J; junction bases left unmatched: 5. CDR1 SGHKS and CDR2 YYEKEE come from the germline V gene (reference sequence). The CDR3 has 17 amino acids. This CDR3 reads CASSLAGTAPTNEKLFF. CDR3 bases: TGTGCCAGCAGCTTGGCGGGGACAGCCCCAACTAATGAAAAACTGTTTTTT.

The V and J genes are TRBV19 and TRBJ2-2; TRBD1 is a possible D gene (6 bases). This CDR3 is built from 15 residues. Trimming stripped 8 bases from V and 8 bases from J, with 21 bases between. Germline CDR1 is LNHDA and CDR2 is SQIVND (reference sequence). CDR3 sequence: CASLRRDTTPGELFF. The CDR3 DNA follows: TGTGCCAGTCTCCGTCGGGACACCACTCCGGGGGAGCTGTTTTTT.

The rearrangement links TRBV11-2 to TRBJ2-4, with D maybe TRBD2 (5 bases). The V end lost 0 bases, the J end lost 7 bases, and 10 bases lay between the germline ends. Germline loops: CDR1 SGHAT, CDR2 FQNNGV. This CDR3 has 14 residues. CDR3: CASSLDSLANIQYF. The CDR3 bases are TGTGCCAGCAGCTTAGATAGCCTAGCCAACATTCAGTACTTC.

This sequence joins TRBV28 and TRBJ2-3, with 12 nucleotides matching TRBD2. The CDR3 runs 15 residues. The junction had 8 bases not matched to a gene; V was cut back by 6 bases and J by 7 bases. From germline, CDR1 is MDHEN and CDR2 SYDVKM. The CDR3 region is CASSPRTSGTNTQYF. The CDR3 DNA sequence: TGTGCCAGCAGCCCGAGGACTAGCGGGACGAATACGCAGTATTTT.

This rearrangement joins TRBV7-2 to TRBJ1-5; D unresolved. The V end lost 4 bases, the J end lost 0 bases, and 7 bases lay between the germline ends. The CDR3 loop spans 14 amino acids. In germline, CDR1 is SGHTA, CDR2 FQGNSA. CDR3 DNA sequence: TGTGCCAGCAGCTCCCAGAATAGCAATCAGCCCCAGCATTTT. It encodes CASSSQNSNQPQHF. Looking up the rest from reference TRBV7-2 and TRBJ1-5 gives the full variable domain: GAGVSQSPSNKVTEKGKDVELRCDPISGHTALYWYRQSLGQGLEFLIYFQGNSAPDKSGLPSDRFSAERTGGSVSTLTIQRTQQEDSAVYLCASSSQNSNQPQHFGDGTRLSIL.

The chain couples TRBV5-5 to TRBJ2-7, with TRBD1 identical over 9 bases. Losses at the gene ends were 4 bases for V and 3 bases for J; bases not matched to a gene: 5. Germline CDR1 and CDR2: SGHKS and YYEKEE (reference sequence). This CDR3 has 14 residues. In nucleotides, the CDR3 is TGTGCCAGCAGCCCCCCGGGACAGGGCTACGAGCAGTACTTC. Translation: CASSPPGQGYEQYF. The variable domain in full, with the rest retrieved from reference TRBV5-5 and TRBJ2-7, is DAGVTQSPTHLIKTRGQQVTLRCSPISGHKSVSWYQQVLGQGPQFIFQYYEKEERGRGNFPDRFSARQFPNYSSELNVNALLLGDSALYLCASSPPGQGYEQYFGPGTRLTVT.

Written as DNA, the CDR3 is TGTGCCAGCTCACCACCTGGGACACCGGGCACCGGGGAGCTGTTTTTT. The encoded protein is CASSPPGTPGTGELFF. The chain couples TRBV18 to TRBJ2-2; a weak D match, TRBD1 (6 bases). This CDR3 spans 16 amino acids. Germline assignment: CDR1 KGHSH and CDR2 LQKENI. Deletions cut 0 bases from V and 4 bases from J, with 12 bases between.

The rearrangement joins TRBV7-3 to TRBJ2-1; possible D gene TRBD2, 6 bases. V lost 3 bases and J 6 bases, leaving 9 bases between the germline ends. Per germline, CDR1 SGHTA and CDR2 FQGTGA. CDR3 length: 13 residues. The CDR3: CASSLGLPNEQFF. The DNA for the CDR3 is TGTGCCAGCAGCTTGGGACTCCCCAATGAGCAGTTCTTC.

The chain employs TRBV28 and TRBJ2-1; 10 positions match TRBD1. This CDR3 has 15 amino acids. V lost 6 bases and J lost 4; bases outside the gene matches: 6. From germline, CDR1 is MDHEN and CDR2 SYDVKM. The CDR3 nucleotides are TGTGCCAGCAGCGATCCGGGACAGGGGTACAATGAGCAGTTCTTC. This encodes CASSDPGQGYNEQFF. Variable domain in full (rest from reference TRBV28 and TRBJ2-1): DVKVTQSSRYLVKRTGEKVFLECVQDMDHENMFWYRQDPGLGLRLIYFSYDVKMKEKGDIPEGYSVSREKKERFSLILESASTNQTSMYLCASSDPGQGYNEQFFGPGTRLTVL.

This clone was seen a single time. This chain joins TRBV6-5 and TRBJ2-7, with D possibly being TRBD2 (6 bases). In germline, CDR1 is MNHEY, CDR2 SVGAGI. V was shortened by 0 bases and J by 2 bases, with 11 bases between the two germline ends. The CDR3 has 15 residues. The CDR3 reads CASSYSQGGPYEQYF. CDR3 nucleotide sequence: TGTGCCAGCAGTTACTCGCAGGGAGGCCCCTACGAGCAGTACTTC.

This sequence joins TRBV4-3 and TRBJ1-3; no firm D call. Trimming left V 4 bases short and J 2 bases short, with 9 bases between. The CDR3 contains 14 residues. From germline, CDR1 is LGHNA and CDR2 YSLEER. The CDR3 DNA is TGCGCCAGCAGCCCCGGGTTTCCTGGAAACACCATATATTTT. Translation gives CASSPGFPGNTIYF.

The chain carries TRBV6-6 and TRBJ2-5; 9 nucleotides match TRBD1. The CDR3 is 16 amino acids. V shed 5 bases and J 5 bases; nucleotides not matched to a gene: 12. In germline, CDR1 is MNHNY, CDR2 SVGAGI (reference sequence). CDR3 loop: CASSHQWTGARETQYF. CDR3 nucleotide sequence: TGTGCCAGCAGTCATCAGTGGACAGGGGCGAGGGAGACCCAGTACTTC.

The chain links TRBV5-1 to TRBJ1-2, with 8 bases identical to TRBD1. Germline CDR1 and CDR2: SGHRS and YFSETQ. There are 14 residues in the CDR3. The ends lost 4 bases at V and 6 bases at J; junction bases unmatched: 8. Written as DNA, the CDR3 is TGCGCCAGCAGCCGGGGACAGGAAATTGATGGCTACACCTTC. This encodes CASSRGQEIDGYTF.

The chain employs TRBV19 and TRBJ1-3; 7 bases agree with TRBD1. Trimming removed 5 bases from V and 0 bases from J; junction bases left unmatched: 4. Germline assignment: CDR1 LNHDA and CDR2 SQIVND (reference sequence). CDR3 size: 15 residues. As DNA, the CDR3 is TGTGCCAGTAGTGAGGGACAGAGCTCTGGAAACACCATATATTTT. Residues: CASSEGQSSGNTIYF.

The V gene is TRBV11-3, the J gene TRBJ2-3; 7 bases agree with TRBD2. CDR3 size: 13 residues. Germline trimming cut 2 bases from V and 4 bases from J; bases unmatched to any gene: 0. Per the germline V gene, CDR1 is SGHNT and CDR2 is YENEEA. CDR3 loop: CASSLRGADTQYF. In DNA form, the CDR3 reads TGTGCCAGCAGCTTACGGGGGGCAGATACGCAGTATTTT.

V and J are TRBV6-2 or TRBV6-3 and TRBJ2-7, with D possibly TRBD2 on 6 matching bases. Germline V gene sequence: CDR1 MNHEY, CDR2 SVGEGT. CDR3 length: 14 amino acids. Trimming removed 2 bases at V and 5 bases at J, with 13 bases between. For the CDR3, the DNA is TGTGCCAGCAGTTACCCCCCCAGGGAGGACGAGCAGTACTTC. This sequence encodes CASSYPPREDEQYF.

The V and J genes are TRBV28 and TRBJ2-7, with 8 nucleotides matching TRBD1. The germline CDR1 and CDR2 sequences are MDHEN and SYDVKM. This CDR3 contains 13 residues. V lost 6 bases, J lost 4 bases, and 5 bases stayed unmatched. CDR3 protein: CASRVGQGYEQYF. CDR3 DNA sequence: TGTGCCAGCAGAGTAGGACAGGGATACGAGCAGTACTTC. The full variable domain, its missing parts supplied by reference TRBV28 and TRBJ2-7, is DVKVTQSSRYLVKRTGEKVFLECVQDMDHENMFWYRQDPGLGLRLIYFSYDVKMKEKGDIPEGYSVSREKKERFSLILESASTNQTSMYLCASRVGQGYEQYFGPGTRLTVT.

The CDR3 is CASSRMTANTGELFF. DNA for the CDR3: TGTGCCAGCAGCCGAATGACAGCGAACACCGGGGAGCTGTTTTTT. The chain combines TRBV5-4 with TRBJ2-2; D is perhaps TRBD1 (5 bases). Trimming cost V 4 bases and J 0 bases, with 10 bases left between them. The germline V gene encodes CDR1 SGHNT and CDR2 YYREEE (reference sequence). This CDR3 has 15 residues.

V and J are TRBV3-1 (or the pseudogene TRBV3-2) and TRBJ1-4; D might be TRBD1 (5 bases). Germline assignment: CDR1 LGHDT and CDR2 YNNKEL (reference sequence). CDR3 length: 17 residues. The ends were cut back, 4 bases at V and 8 bases at J, with 23 bases in the middle. This CDR3 is CASSRRFMQGIREKLFF. CDR3 bases: TGTGCCAGCAGCCGACGGTTCATGCAGGGAATTCGAGAAAAACTGTTTTTT.

This clone was seen once. This sequence joins TRBV4-3 and TRBJ2-7; 9 nucleotides line up with TRBD1. V gave up 0 bases and J gave up 5 bases; unmatched junction bases: 11. Germline lookup yields CDR1 LGHNA and CDR2 YSLEER. The CDR3 covers 17 residues. This chain's CDR3 is CASSQEEGRDRAHEQYF. The CDR3 coding sequence is TGCGCCAGCAGCCAAGAAGAGGGAAGGGACAGGGCCCACGAGCAGTACTTC.